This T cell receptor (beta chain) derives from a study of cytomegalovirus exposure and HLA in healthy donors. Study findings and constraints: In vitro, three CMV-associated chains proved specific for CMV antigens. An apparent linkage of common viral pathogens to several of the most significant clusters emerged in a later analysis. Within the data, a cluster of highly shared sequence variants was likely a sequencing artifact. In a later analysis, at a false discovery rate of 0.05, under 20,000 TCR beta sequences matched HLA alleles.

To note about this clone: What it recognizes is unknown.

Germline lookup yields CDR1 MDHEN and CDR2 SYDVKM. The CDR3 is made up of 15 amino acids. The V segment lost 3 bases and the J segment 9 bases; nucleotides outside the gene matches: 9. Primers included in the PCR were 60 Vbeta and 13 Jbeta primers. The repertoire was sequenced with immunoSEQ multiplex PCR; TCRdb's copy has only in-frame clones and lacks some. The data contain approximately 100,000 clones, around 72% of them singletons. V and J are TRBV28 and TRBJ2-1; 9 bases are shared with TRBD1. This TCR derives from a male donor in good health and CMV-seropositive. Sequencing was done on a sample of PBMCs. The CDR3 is CASSFAGQGNGEQFF. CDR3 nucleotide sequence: TGTGCCAGCAGTTTCGCGGGACAGGGAAACGGTGAGCAGTTCTTC.